This TCR beta chain was identified during a study of blood T cell repertoires in COVID-19. Germline CDR1 is LNHDA and CDR2 is SQIVND (reference sequence). With V trimmed by 4 bases and J by 3 bases, 2 bases remained unmatched. The CDR3 is made up of 13 amino acids. Only a few counts were recorded for this clone. This sample also contains other DNA sequences that code for the same CDR3. Method: immunoSEQ multiplex PCR; TCRdb's copy keeps in-frame clones and lacks some. This table has a few hundred thousand clones, approximately 90% appearing once. The clonotype comes from a woman younger than 45 who had recovered from COVID-19. Specimen: PBMCs or T cells enriched from blood (not recorded which). The chain is built from TRBV19 and TRBJ1-1, with TRBD1 matching 7 bases. CDR3 amino acids: CASSTTGDTEAFF. Written as DNA, the CDR3 is TGTGCCAGTAGTACTACAGGGGACACTGAAGCTTTCTTT. Supplemented by reference TRBV19 and TRBJ1-1, the full variable domain reads DGGITQSPKYLFRKEGQNVTLSCEQNLNHDAMYWYRQDPGQGLRLIYYSQIVNDFQKGDIAEGYSVSREKKESFPLTVTSAQKNPTAFYLCASSTTGDTEAFFGQGTRLTVV.